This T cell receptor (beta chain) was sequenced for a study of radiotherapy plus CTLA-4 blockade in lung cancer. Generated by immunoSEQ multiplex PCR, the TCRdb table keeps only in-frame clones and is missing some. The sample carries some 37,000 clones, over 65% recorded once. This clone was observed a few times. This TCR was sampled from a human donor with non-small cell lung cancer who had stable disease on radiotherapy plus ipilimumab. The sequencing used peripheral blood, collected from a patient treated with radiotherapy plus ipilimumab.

As DNA, the CDR3 is TGTGCCAGCAGTTACACCGGGGAAGGGGGTCAGCCCCAGCATTTT. This codes for CASSYTGEGGQPQHF. The gene calls are TRBV6-5 and TRBJ1-5; a possible D gene is TRBD1 (6 bases). V dropped 2 bases and J dropped 6 bases, with 14 bases sitting between them. The CDR3 totals 15 residues. Germline-derived CDR1 and CDR2 are MNHEY and SVGAGI.